These T cell receptor beta chains were read from a single sample in a study of blood T cell repertoires in COVID-19. Sequencing used immunoSEQ multiplex PCR; TCRdb keeps in-frame clones, though not all of them. The table includes some 390,000 clones, around 86% detected once. Sequencing input: peripheral blood. These TCRs come from a human donor in a cohort sampled during active COVID-19. CDR3s include the opening cysteine and the closing phenylalanine or tryptophan.

CDR3	V
CASSLEAGNSYEQYF	TRBV5-1
CAISETSGRGHEQYF	TRBV10-3
CASSPSGGPYEQYF	TRBV3-1/TRBV3-2
CASSPGTQSYEQYF	TRBV5-1
CASSPALGRGGDRSYEQYF	TRBV7-9
CASSLLQGMNTEAFF	TRBV11-2
CASSLGLAGTYEQYF	TRBV5-1
CASSELEGQGSYEQYF	TRBV6-1
CASRPDRVEGTQYF	TRBV28
CASSLSGPYNEQFF	TRBV7-9
CASTISGAGDTQYF	TRBV19
CASSSTLNTEAFF	TRBV19
CASSQTGDSGANVLTF	TRBV18
CASSSRVSYEQYF	TRBV12-3/TRBV12-4
CASSVGGFGLNTIYF	TRBV9
CASSWTSGSNEQFF	TRBV2
CATQRTLAGNTGELFF	TRBV19
CASSLPLGRETGNYGYTF	TRBV5-6
CASSLNGGPGYEQFF	TRBV7-3
CASSLETVSYEQYF	TRBV7-9
CASSFRLRESYEQYF	TRBV11-2
CASSEYTGMVGKNIQYF	TRBV6-1